The present T cell receptor beta chain was sequenced within a study of CD8 T cells in ankylosing spondylitis. General observations from the study: Disease-linked clones were found to be CD8+ and relatively rare in peripheral blood. Seemingly distinctive of ankylosing spondylitis blood was a TCR beta motif formed by eight highly homologous variants. Some of these motif variants have turned up before, in reports on reactive arthritis synovial fluid and blood. The clones that were linked to disease were reported to be significantly enriched in matched synovial fluid samples from ankylosing spondylitis patients.

Trimming left V 5 bases short and J 5 bases short, with 15 bases between. This CDR3 contains 14 residues. The germline V gene has CDR1 SEHNR and CDR2 FQNEAQ (reference sequence). Concerning this clonotype: Its matching antigen is unknown.

Quantitative 5'-RACE with molecular barcodes generated TCR beta libraries. MiXCR, applied by TCRdb to the 5' RACE reads, yields one record per CDR3 protein. This sample yields 750,000 to 850,000 distinct CDR3 sequences, of which about 11% are seen a single time; less than 0.65% belongs to the top ten. The source is a male donor with ankylosing spondylitis. The V and J genes are TRBV7-9 and TRBJ2-5, with D uncertain. Sequences were obtained from blood, either unsorted or a sorted T cell fraction (not recorded which). In DNA, the CDR3 is TGTGCCAGCAGCCCCAGGAGCGCACGGGAGACCCAGTACTTC. Its translation: CASSPRSARETQYF.